These 22 T cell receptor beta chains originate from one sample sequenced in a study of cytomegalovirus exposure and HLA in healthy donors. PCR was performed using 60 Vbeta and 13 Jbeta primers. Generated by immunoSEQ multiplex PCR, the TCRdb table keeps only in-frame clones and is missing some. The sample lists about 160,000 clones, almost 80% occurring once. What was sequenced was PBMCs. These receptors were collected from a man aged 25-40 years in good health and CMV-seronegative.

The V and J genes are TRBV7-9 and TRBJ2-4; a possible D gene is TRBD2 (5 bases). The CDR3 loop spans 17 amino acids. Germline-derived CDR1 and CDR2 are SEHNR and FQNEAQ (reference sequence). V was cut by 5 bases and J by 8 bases, with 25 bases left in between. CDR3 loop: CASSPPTPSTRGDIQYF. DNA of the CDR3: TGTGCCAGCAGCCCACCGACCCCCTCTACACGGGGTGACATTCAGTACTTC.

The chain links TRBV7-9 to TRBJ2-5, with TRBD2 matching over 9 bases. CDR1 is SEHNR, CDR2 FQNEAQ, per germline (reference sequence). V was pared by 2 bases and J by 5 bases, with 12 bases of the junction left unmatched. CDR3 length: 17 residues. The CDR3 DNA reads TGTGCCAGCAGCTTAACGGAAAAGGGACTAGCAGGGGAGACCCAGTACTTC. Translation: CASSLTEKGLAGETQYF.

The V gene is TRBV7-2, the J gene TRBJ1-2; D not resolved. From germline, CDR1 is SGHTA and CDR2 FQGNSA. V gave up 6 bases and J gave up 7 bases, with 15 bases separating them. This CDR3 is built from 13 residues. The chain's CDR3 is CASSSLGVPGYTF. CDR3 nucleotide sequence: TGTGCCAGCAGTTCTCTGGGAGTTCCTGGCTACACCTTC.

The V and J genes are TRBV7-2 and TRBJ2-5, with D perhaps TRBD2 (6 bases). V lost 5 bases to trimming and J lost 2 bases, with 15 bases between them. CDR3 size: 15 residues. Looked up from germline, CDR1 is SGHTA and CDR2 is FQGNSA. The CDR3 loop reads CASSRDFYVQETQYF. In nucleotides, the CDR3 is TGTGCCAGCAGCCGGGACTTTTATGTTCAAGAGACCCAGTACTTC.

This clone was counted between two and nine times. V gene TRBV4-2 combines with J gene TRBJ2-2; TRBD2 matches at 8 bases. V was pared by 1 base and J by 6 bases, with 7 bases of the junction left unmatched. Looked up from germline, CDR1 is LGHNA and CDR2 is YNFKEQ. This CDR3 comprises 16 residues. The chain's CDR3 is CASSQAIREGSGELFF. As DNA, the CDR3 is TGTGCCAGCAGCCAAGCTATACGGGAGGGATCCGGGGAGCTGTTTTTT.

This clone has only one observation. The CDR3 here is CAWSVVEGSQHF. In DNA form, the CDR3 reads TGTGCCTGGAGTGTTGTCGAGGGCTCCCAGCATTTT. The chain carries TRBV30 and TRBJ1-5; D gene ambiguous. Germline V gene data show CDR1 as GTSNPN and CDR2 as SVGIG (reference sequence). Trimming took off 0 bases at V and 11 bases at J, with 11 bases between the two ends. This CDR3 comprises 12 residues.

In this sample, this clone turned up once. This chain connects TRBV6-5 to TRBJ2-7; 11 nucleotides match TRBD2. Germline loops: CDR1 MNHEY, CDR2 SVGAGI. V trimming: 0 bases; J trimming: 2 bases; junction bases outside the gene matches: 3. The length of the CDR3 is 16 residues. The CDR3 loop is CASSYSLAGVPYEQYF. The CDR3 nucleotides are TGTGCCAGCAGTTACTCACTAGCGGGAGTCCCCTACGAGCAGTACTTC.

The chain combines TRBV6-5 with TRBJ1-5; possible D gene TRBD1, 5 bases. Trimming left V 5 bases short and J 3 bases short, with 8 bases between. The CDR3 totals 13 residues. Germline CDR1 and CDR2: MNHEY and SVGAGI. In DNA form, the CDR3 reads TGTGCCAGCAGTACACAGGTCAATCAGCCCCAGCATTTT. It codes for CASSTQVNQPQHF.

The rearrangement uses TRBV7-6 and TRBJ1-1, with unresolved D. V gave up 1 base and J gave up 5 bases, with 8 bases separating them. Germline loops: CDR1 SGHVS, CDR2 FNYEAQ. This CDR3 has 13 residues. The CDR3 DNA is TGTGCCAGCAGCTTAGGGGCTGGAACTGAAGCTTTCTTT. It is translated as CASSLGAGTEAFF.

The rearrangement joins TRBV6-6 to TRBJ1-2, with 8 bases aligning to TRBD1. Unmatched junction bases numbered 10, after V lost 6 bases and J lost 4 bases. Germline loops: CDR1 MNHNY, CDR2 SVGAGI (reference sequence). This CDR3 comprises 15 residues. CDR3 DNA sequence: TGTGCCAGCAGGATGACAGGGGAGTTGGTCTATGGCTACACCTTC. It is translated as CASRMTGELVYGYTF.

The chain combines TRBV5-5 with TRBJ1-1; no clear D gene. CDR1 is SGHKS and CDR2 is YYEKEE in the germline V gene (reference sequence). V was pared by 0 bases and J by 9 bases, with 9 bases between. The length of the CDR3 is 12 residues. The CDR3 here is CASSLGTEKAFF. CDR3 bases: TGTGCCAGCAGCTTGGGCACAGAAAAAGCTTTCTTT.

The J gene is TRBJ2-1, the V gene TRBV11-2, with no clear D. Germline CDR1 and CDR2: SGHAT and FQNNGV. The CDR3 has 12 residues. V lost 7 bases, J lost 3 bases, and 7 bases lay in between. The chain's CDR3 is CASTNSYNEQFF. CDR3 nucleotide sequence: TGTGCCAGCACCAATAGCTACAATGAGCAGTTCTTC. Filled out from reference TRBV11-2 and TRBJ2-1, the complete variable domain reads EAGVAQSPRYKIIEKRQSVAFWCNPISGHATLYWYQQILGQGPKLLIQFQNNGVVDDSQLPKDRFSAERLKGVDSTLKIQPAKLEDSAVYLCASTNSYNEQFFGPGTRLTVL.

The chain has TRBV25-1 and TRBJ2-7, with D possibly matching TRBD2 (6 bases). Trimming took 1 base from V and 5 from J, leaving 18 bases between them. The CDR3 runs 16 residues. Germline V gives CDR1 MGHDK, CDR2 SYGVNS. CDR3 sequence (DNA): TGTGCCAGCAGTGAATGGGTCGTGGGGGGTGTCGACGAGCAGTACTTC. Its protein is CASSEWVVGGVDEQYF.

The chain uses TRBV5-1 and TRBJ1-1; TRBD1 is a possible D gene (6 bases). The V and J ends lost 3 bases and 3 bases respectively, with 12 bases between them. The CDR3 is made up of 14 amino acids. Germline lookup yields CDR1 SGHRS and CDR2 YFSETQ. This CDR3 is CASSWDIRDTEAFF. In nucleotides, the CDR3 is TGCGCCAGCAGCTGGGACATTCGGGACACTGAAGCTTTCTTT.

The chain employs TRBV7-9 and TRBJ2-1, with 13 bases identical to TRBD2. The germline gives CDR1 SEHNR, CDR2 FQNEAQ (reference sequence). J gave up 9 bases and V 5 bases, and 10 bases lay outside the gene matches. The CDR3 has 16 amino acids. The CDR3 sequence: CASSDRLAGGPGEQFF. The CDR3 DNA is TGTGCCAGCAGCGACCGACTAGCGGGAGGACCGGGTGAGCAGTTCTTC.

Comment on this clone: This sample also contains other DNA sequences that code for the same CDR3. The chain uses TRBV30 and TRBJ1-2; D may be TRBD1 (6 bases). V lost 0 bases and J 4 bases, leaving 6 bases between the germline ends. This CDR3 contains 12 residues. Germline V gene lookup returns CDR1 GTSNPN and CDR2 SVGIG (reference sequence). In DNA, the CDR3 is TGTGCCTGGAGTGTGACAGGCTATGGCTACACCTTC. Translating it yields CAWSVTGYGYTF.

This chain uses TRBV15 with TRBJ1-3; a weak D match, TRBD1 (5 bases). V was clipped by 0 bases and J by 3 bases, with 6 bases between them. The CDR3 length is 14 residues. The V gene's germline CDR1 is LNHNV and CDR2 YYDKDF (reference sequence). The CDR3 DNA reads as TGTGCCACCAGCAGAGAAGGGGTTGGAAACACCATATATTTT. Protein sequence: CATSREGVGNTIYF.

The rearrangement uses TRBV7-3 and TRBJ2-5, with 10 bases identical to TRBD2. CDR3 length: 16 amino acids. The ends lost 1 base at V and 4 bases at J; junction bases unmatched: 6. Germline V gene lookup returns CDR1 SGHTA and CDR2 FQGTGA. CDR3 DNA sequence: TGTGCCAGCAGCTTAAGCCCTCTAGCGGGAGTAGAGACCCAGTACTTC. This gives the protein CASSLSPLAGVETQYF.

This chain links TRBV5-6 with TRBJ1-1; a possible D gene is TRBD1 (6 bases). The germline CDR1 and CDR2 sequences are SGHDT and YYEEEE. V lost 4 bases to trimming and J lost 1 base, with 11 bases between them. The length of the CDR3 is 14 residues. CDR3 loop: CASSRPGQNTEAFF. The CDR3 DNA reads TGTGCCAGCAGCCGGCCGGGACAGAACACTGAAGCTTTCTTT.

The chain is built from TRBV19 and TRBJ1-1, with 7 nucleotides matching TRBD1. J gave up 3 bases and V 7 bases, and 5 bases lay outside the gene matches. This CDR3 contains 13 residues. Germline CDR1 is LNHDA and CDR2 is SQIVND (reference sequence). The CDR3 DNA is TGTGCCAGTACCTCCACAGGGGACACTGAAGCTTTCTTT. Translated: CASTSTGDTEAFF.

This clone was detected only a few times. This sequence joins TRBV19 and TRBJ1-5; D perhaps matches TRBD1 (6 bases). The CDR3 has 18 residues. Germline loops: CDR1 LNHDA, CDR2 SQIVND (reference sequence). Trimming removed 4 bases from V and 0 bases from J, with 19 bases in between. The CDR3, as DNA: TGTGCCAGTAGTACGAAACTCCCACAGGGATTTAGCAATCAGCCCCAGCATTTT. It encodes CASSTKLPQGFSNQPQHF.

The rearrangement joins TRBV7-2 to TRBJ2-3; 10 bases agree with TRBD2. From germline, CDR1 is SGHTA and CDR2 FQGNSA. This CDR3 has 18 amino acids. Germline trimming cut 5 bases from V and 2 bases from J; bases unmatched to any gene: 13. The CDR3 region is CASSPRWVAGGNTDTQYF. In nucleotides, the CDR3 is TGTGCCAGCAGCCCCCGTTGGGTAGCGGGGGGTAACACAGATACGCAGTATTTT.